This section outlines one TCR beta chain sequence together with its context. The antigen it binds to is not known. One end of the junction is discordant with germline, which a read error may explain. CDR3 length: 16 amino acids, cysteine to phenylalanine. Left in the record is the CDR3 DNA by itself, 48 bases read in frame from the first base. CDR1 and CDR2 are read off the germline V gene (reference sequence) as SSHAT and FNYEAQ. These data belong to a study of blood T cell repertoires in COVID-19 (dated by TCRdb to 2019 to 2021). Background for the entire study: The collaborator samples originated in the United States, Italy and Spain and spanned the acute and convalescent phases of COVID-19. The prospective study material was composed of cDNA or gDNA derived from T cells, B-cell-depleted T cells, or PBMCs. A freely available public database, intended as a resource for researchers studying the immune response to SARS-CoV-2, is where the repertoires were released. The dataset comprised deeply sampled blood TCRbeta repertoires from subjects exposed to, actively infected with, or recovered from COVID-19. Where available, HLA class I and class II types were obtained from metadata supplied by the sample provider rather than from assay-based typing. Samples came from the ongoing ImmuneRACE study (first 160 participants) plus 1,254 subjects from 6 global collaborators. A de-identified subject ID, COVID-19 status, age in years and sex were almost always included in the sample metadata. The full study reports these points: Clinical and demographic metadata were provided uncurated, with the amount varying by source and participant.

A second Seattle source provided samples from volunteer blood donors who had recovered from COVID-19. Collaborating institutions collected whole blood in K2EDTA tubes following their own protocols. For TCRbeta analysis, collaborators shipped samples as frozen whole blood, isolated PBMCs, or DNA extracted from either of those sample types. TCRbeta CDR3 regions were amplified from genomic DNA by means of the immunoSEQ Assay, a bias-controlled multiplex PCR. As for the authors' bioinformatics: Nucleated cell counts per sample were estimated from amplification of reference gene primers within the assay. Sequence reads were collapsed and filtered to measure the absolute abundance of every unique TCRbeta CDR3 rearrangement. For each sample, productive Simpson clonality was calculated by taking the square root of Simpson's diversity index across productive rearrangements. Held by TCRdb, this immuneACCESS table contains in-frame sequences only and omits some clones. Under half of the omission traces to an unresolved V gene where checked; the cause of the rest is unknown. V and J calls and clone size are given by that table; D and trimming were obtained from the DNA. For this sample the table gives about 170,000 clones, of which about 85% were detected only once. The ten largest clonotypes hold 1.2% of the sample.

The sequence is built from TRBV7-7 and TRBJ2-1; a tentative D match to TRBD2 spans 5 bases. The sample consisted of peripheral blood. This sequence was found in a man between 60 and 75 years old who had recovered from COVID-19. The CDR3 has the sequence CASSLEFSVYFNEQFF. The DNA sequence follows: TGTGCTAGCAGCTTAGAGTTTAGCGTCTACTTCAATGAGCAGTTCTTC.